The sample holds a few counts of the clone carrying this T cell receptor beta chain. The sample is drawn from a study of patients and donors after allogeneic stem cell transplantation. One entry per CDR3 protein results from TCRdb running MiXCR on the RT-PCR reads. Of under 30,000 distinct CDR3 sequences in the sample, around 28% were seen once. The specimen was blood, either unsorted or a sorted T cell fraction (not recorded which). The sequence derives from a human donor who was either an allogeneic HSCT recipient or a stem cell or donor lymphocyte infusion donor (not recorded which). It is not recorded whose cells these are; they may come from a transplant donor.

As DNA, the CDR3 is TGTGCCAGCAGTTTAGGCCCGTCAAGTTTCTTT. Translating gives CASSLGPSSFF. V gene TRBV12-3 or TRBV12-4 combines with J gene TRBJ1-1; D remains ambiguous. The V end lost 1 base, the J end lost 13 bases, and 10 bases lay between the germline ends. The CDR3 consists of 11 residues.